A single count supports the clone carrying this T cell receptor beta chain. V lost 0 bases and J lost 4; bases outside the gene matches: 5. The length of the CDR3 is 16 residues. CDR1 and CDR2 from the germline V gene are SGHRS and YFSETQ. The data derive from a study of blood T cell repertoires in COVID-19. The assay was immunoSEQ multiplex PCR, and TCRdb's table has in-frame clones only and misses some. The sample holds almost 80,000 clones, 80% to 85% seen once. Sequenced input: peripheral blood. This sequence was found in a woman aged 70-85 years with acute or convalescent COVID-19. The J gene is TRBJ2-3, the V gene TRBV5-1; 10 bases are shared with TRBD1. In DNA, the CDR3 is TGCGCCAGCAGCTTGGGACAGGGGGCGCGTTCAGATACGCAGTATTTT. The encoded protein is CASSLGQGARSDTQYF.